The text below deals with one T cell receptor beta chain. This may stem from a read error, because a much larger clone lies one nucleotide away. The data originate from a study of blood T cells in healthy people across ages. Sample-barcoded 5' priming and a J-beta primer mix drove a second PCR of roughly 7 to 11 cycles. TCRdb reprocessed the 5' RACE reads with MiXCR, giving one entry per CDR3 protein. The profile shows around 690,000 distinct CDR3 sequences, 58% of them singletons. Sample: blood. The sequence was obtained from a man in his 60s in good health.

CDR3 DNA: TGTGCCAGCAGTTACCTAGAAGGGGCTATAGATACGCAGTATTTT. The encoded protein is CASSYLEGAIDTQYF. The chain joins TRBV6-6 to TRBJ2-3; D might be TRBD1 (5 bases). CDR3 length equals 15 residues. The germline V gene encodes CDR1 MNHNY and CDR2 SVGAGI (reference sequence). V was shortened by 2 bases and J by 5 bases, with 14 bases between the two germline ends.